These 3 T cell receptor beta chains came from one sample sequenced in a study of cytomegalovirus exposure and HLA in healthy donors. The study ran its PCR with 60 Vbeta and 13 Jbeta primers. Sequencing was performed with immunoSEQ multiplex PCR; in TCRdb, only in-frame clones are kept and a portion is missing. Of 150,000 to 200,000 clones listed, around four fifths were seen once; the top ten hold 2.5% to 3.5%. Sequencing used PBMCs. The receptors here all came from a female donor in good health and CMV-seronegative.

CDR3 bases: TGCAGCGTTCGGGACAACTCCTACGAGCAGTACTTC. Amino acids: CSVRDNSYEQYF. This chain uses TRBV29-1 with TRBJ2-7; tentatively, D is TRBD1 (6 bases). The V and J ends lost 5 bases and 0 bases respectively, with 8 bases between them. CDR3 length: 12 amino acids. Germline CDR1 reads SQVTM; CDR2 reads ANQGSEA.

The V gene is TRBV20-1, the J gene TRBJ2-1, with D hard to call. The CDR3 runs 10 residues. Germline CDR1 DFQATT, CDR2 SNEGSKA (reference sequence). V was pared by 3 bases and J by 6 bases, with 3 bases between. CDR3 bases: TGCAGTGCTAGCGTCAATGAGCAGTTCTTC. Translating it yields CSASVNEQFF.

A single count supports this clone. This rearrangement joins TRBV6-1 to TRBJ1-6; D gene uncertain. CDR1 is MNHNS and CDR2 is SASEGT in the germline V gene. The CDR3 contains 18 residues. V shed 0 bases and J shed 4 bases, with 16 bases lying between them. The CDR3 DNA is TGTGCCAGCAGTGAAGCCTTTACGACATTCGCATATAATTCACCCCTCCACTTT. Its translation: CASSEAFTTFAYNSPLHF.